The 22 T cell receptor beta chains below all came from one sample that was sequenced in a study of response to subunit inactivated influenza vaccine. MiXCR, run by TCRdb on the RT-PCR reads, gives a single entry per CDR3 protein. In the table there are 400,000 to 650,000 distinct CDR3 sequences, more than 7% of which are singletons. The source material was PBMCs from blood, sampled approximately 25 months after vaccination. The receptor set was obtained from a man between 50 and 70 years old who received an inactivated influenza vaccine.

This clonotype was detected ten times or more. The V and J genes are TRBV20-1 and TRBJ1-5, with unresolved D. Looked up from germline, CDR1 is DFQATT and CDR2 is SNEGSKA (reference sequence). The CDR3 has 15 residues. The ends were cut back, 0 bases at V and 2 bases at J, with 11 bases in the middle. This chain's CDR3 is CSARDMAVGNQPQHF. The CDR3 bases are TGCAGTGCTAGAGATATGGCGGTGGGCAATCAGCCCCAGCATTTT.

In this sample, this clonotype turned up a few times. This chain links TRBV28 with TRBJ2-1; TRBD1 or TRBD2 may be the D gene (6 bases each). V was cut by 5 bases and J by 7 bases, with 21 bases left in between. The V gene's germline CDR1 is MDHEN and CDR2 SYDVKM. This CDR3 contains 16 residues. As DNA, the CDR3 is TGTGCCAGCAGTCTCCCTACAGGGAGGATTTTAAATGAGCAGTTCTTC. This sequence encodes CASSLPTGRILNEQFF.

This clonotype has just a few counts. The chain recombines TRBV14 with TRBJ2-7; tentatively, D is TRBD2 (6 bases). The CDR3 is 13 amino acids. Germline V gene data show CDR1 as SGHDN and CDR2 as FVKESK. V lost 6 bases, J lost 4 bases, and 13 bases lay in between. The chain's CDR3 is CASRPTAGYEQYF. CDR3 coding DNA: TGTGCCAGCAGACCCACGGCGGGGTACGAGCAGTACTTC.

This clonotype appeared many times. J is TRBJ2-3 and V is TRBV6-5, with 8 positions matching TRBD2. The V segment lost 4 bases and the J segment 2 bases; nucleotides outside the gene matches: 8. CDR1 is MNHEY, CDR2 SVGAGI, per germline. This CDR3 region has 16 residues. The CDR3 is CASSSITSGLTDTQYF. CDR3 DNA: TGTGCCAGCAGTTCGATCACTAGCGGACTCACAGATACGCAGTATTTT.

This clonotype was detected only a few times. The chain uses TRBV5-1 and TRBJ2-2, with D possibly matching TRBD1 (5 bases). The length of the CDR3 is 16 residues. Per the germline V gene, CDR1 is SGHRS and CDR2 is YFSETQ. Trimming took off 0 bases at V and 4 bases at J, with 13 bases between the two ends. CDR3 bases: TGCGCCAGCAGCTTGGGGGCCAGGGCGGTCACCGGGGAGCTGTTTTTT. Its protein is CASSLGARAVTGELFF.

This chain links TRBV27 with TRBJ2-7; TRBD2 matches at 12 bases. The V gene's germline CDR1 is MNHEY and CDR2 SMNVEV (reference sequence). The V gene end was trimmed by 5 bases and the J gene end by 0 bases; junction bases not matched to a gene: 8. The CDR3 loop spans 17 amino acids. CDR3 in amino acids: CASSLGLAGGSSYEQYF. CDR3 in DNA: TGTGCCAGCAGTCTGGGACTAGCGGGTGGAAGCTCCTACGAGCAGTACTTC.

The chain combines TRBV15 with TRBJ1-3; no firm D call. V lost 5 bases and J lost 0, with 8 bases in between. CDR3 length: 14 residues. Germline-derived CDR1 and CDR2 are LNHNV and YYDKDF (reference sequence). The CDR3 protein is CATSGVNSGNTIYF. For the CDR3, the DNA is TGTGCCACCAGCGGGGTCAACTCTGGAAACACCATATATTTT.

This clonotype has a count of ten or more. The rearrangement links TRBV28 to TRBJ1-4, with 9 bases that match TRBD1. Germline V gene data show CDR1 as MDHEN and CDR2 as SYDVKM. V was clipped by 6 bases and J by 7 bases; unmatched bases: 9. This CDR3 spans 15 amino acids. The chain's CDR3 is CASRGLGTGSEKLFF. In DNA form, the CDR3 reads TGTGCCAGCAGGGGACTCGGGACAGGGAGTGAAAAACTGTTTTTT.

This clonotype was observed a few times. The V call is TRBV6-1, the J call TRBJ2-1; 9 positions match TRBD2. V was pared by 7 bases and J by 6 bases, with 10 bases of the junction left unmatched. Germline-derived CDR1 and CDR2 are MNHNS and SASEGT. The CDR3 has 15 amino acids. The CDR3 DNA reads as TGTGCCAGCACCACACCGGGACTAGCAGGCAATGAGCAGTTCTTC. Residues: CASTTPGLAGNEQFF.

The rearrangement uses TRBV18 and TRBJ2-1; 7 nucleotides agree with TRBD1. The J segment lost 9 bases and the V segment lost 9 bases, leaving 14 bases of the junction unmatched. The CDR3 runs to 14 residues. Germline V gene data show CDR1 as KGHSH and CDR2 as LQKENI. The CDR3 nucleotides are TGTGCCAGTTCCATCCAGGGGGATGTTGGTGAGCAGTTCTTC. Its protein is CASSIQGDVGEQFF.

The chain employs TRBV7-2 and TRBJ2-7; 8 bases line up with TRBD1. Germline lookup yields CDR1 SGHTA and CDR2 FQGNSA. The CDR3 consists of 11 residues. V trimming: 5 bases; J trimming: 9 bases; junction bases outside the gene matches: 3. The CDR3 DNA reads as TGTGCCAGCAGCCAGGACAGGGCGCAGTACTTC. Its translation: CASSQDRAQYF.

The CDR3 DNA reads as TGCAGCGTTCTTCCCCTAGAAGGACGGACCTACGAGCAGTACTTC. As protein: CSVLPLEGRTYEQYF. The chain is built from TRBV29-1 and TRBJ2-7; D gene ambiguous. The CDR3 runs to 15 residues. Per the germline V gene, CDR1 is SQVTM and CDR2 is ANQGSEA. The V and J ends lost 5 bases and 2 bases respectively, with 19 bases between them.

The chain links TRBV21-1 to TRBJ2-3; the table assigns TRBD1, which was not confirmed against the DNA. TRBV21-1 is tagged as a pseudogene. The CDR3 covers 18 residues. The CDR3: CASSKTQIRGDRTDTQYF. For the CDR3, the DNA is TGTGCCAGCAGCAAAACCCAAATTCGGGGGGATCGTACAGATACGCAGTATTTT.

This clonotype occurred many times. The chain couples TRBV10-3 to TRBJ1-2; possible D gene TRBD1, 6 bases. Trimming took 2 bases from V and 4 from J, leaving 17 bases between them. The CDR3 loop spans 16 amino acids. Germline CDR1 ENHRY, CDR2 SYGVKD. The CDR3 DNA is TGTGCCATCAGTGAGATGGGGGGGGCTCATGGCTATGGCTACACCTTC. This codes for CAISEMGGAHGYGYTF.

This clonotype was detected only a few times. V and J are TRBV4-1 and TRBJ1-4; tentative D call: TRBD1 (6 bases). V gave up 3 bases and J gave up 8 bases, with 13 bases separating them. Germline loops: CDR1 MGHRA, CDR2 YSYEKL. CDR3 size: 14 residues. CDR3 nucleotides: TGCGCCAGCAGCCACCGGACAGTTGGGGAAAAACTGTTTTTT. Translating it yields CASSHRTVGEKLFF.

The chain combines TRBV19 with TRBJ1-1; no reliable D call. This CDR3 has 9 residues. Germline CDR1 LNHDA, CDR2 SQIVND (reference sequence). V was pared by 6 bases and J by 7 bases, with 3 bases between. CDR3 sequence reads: CASRGEAFF. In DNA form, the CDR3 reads TGTGCCAGTAGGGGTGAAGCTTTCTTT.

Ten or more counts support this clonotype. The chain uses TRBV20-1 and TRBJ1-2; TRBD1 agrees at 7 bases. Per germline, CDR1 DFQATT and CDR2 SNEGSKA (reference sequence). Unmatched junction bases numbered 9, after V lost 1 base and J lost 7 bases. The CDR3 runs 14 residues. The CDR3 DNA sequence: TGCAGTGCTAGAGTTCGACAGGGTCCCTCTGGCTACACCTTC. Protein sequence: CSARVRQGPSGYTF.

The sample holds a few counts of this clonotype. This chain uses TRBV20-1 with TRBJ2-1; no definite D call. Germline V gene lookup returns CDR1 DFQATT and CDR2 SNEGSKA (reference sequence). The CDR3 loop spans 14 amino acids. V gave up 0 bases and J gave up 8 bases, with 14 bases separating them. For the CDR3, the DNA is TGCAGTGCTAGAGATCTTATCCTGTCCTATGAGCAGTTCTTC. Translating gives CSARDLILSYEQFF.

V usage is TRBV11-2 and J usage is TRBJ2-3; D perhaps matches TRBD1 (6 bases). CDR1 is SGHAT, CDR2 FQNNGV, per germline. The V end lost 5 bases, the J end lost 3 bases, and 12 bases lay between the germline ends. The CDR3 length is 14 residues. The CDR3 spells CASSPFQGTDTQYF. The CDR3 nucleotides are TGTGCCAGCAGCCCCTTTCAGGGGACAGATACGCAGTATTTT.

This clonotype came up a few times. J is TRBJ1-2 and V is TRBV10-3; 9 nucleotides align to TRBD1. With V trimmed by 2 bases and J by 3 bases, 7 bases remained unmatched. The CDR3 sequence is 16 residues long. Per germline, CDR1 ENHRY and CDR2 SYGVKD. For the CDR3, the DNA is TGTGCCATCAGTGAGGCTGGGGACAGGGAGGACTATGGCTACACCTTC. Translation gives CAISEAGDREDYGYTF.

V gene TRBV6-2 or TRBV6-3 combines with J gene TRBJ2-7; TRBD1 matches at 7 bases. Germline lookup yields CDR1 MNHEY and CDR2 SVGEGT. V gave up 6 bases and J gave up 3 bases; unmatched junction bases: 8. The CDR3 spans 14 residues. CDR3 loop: CASSTPGQYYEQYF. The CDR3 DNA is TGTGCCAGCAGCACCCCGGGACAGTACTACGAGCAGTACTTC.

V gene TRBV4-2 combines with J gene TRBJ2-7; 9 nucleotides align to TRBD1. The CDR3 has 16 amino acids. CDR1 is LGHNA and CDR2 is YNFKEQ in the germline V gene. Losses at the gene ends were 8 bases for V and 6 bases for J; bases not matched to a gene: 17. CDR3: CASGPAGTGRVREQYF. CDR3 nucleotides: TGTGCCAGCGGCCCCGCGGGGACAGGGAGAGTACGCGAGCAGTACTTC.